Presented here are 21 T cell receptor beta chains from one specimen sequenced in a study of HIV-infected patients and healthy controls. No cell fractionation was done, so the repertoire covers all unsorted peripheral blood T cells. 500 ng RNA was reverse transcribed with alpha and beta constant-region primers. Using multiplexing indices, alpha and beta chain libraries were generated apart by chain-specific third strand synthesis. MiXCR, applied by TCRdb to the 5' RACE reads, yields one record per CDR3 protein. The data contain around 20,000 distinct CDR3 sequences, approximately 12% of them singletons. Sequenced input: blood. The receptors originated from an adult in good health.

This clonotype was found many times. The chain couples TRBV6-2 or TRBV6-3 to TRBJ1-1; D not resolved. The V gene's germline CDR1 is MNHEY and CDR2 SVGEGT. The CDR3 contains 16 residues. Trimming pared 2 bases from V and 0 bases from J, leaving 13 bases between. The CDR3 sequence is CASSYLPRQMNTEAFF. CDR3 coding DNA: TGTGCCAGCAGTTACCTCCCCCGACAAATGAACACTGAAGCTTTCTTT.

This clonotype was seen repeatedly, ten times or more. In nucleotides, the CDR3 is TGCAGTGCCAGGCAGGGGGCGGCCTCCTACGAGCAGTACTTC. It codes for CSARQGAASYEQYF. The chain recombines TRBV20-1 with TRBJ2-7; 8 bases map to TRBD1. J was trimmed by 0 bases and V by 6 bases; bases with no gene match: 7. Germline V CDR1 and CDR2: DFQATT, SNEGSKA (reference sequence). There are 14 residues in the CDR3.

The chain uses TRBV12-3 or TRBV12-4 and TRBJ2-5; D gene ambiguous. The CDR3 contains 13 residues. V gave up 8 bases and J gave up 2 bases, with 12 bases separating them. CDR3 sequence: CASRPLGQETQYF. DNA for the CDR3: TGTGCCAGCCGTCCCCTGGGGCAAGAGACCCAGTACTTC.

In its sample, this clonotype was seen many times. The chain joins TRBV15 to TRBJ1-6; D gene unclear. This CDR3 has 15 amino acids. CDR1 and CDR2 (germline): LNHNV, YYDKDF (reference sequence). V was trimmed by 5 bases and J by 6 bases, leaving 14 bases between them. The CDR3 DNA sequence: TGTGCCACCAGCCCCCAACCTGGTGGTAATTCACCCCTCCACTTT. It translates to CATSPQPGGNSPLHF.

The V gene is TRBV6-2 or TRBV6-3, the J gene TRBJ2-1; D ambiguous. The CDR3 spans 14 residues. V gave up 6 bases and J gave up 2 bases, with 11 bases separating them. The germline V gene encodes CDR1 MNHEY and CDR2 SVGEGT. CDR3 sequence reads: CASSPTGTYNEQFF. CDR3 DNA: TGTGCCAGCAGCCCGACGGGTACCTACAATGAGCAGTTCTTC.

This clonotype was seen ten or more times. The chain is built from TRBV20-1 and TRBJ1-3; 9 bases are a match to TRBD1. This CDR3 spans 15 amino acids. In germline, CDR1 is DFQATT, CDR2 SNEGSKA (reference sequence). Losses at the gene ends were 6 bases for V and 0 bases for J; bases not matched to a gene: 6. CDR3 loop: CSARTGAYSGNTIYF. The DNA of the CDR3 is TGCAGTGCCAGGACAGGGGCCTACTCTGGAAACACCATATATTTT.

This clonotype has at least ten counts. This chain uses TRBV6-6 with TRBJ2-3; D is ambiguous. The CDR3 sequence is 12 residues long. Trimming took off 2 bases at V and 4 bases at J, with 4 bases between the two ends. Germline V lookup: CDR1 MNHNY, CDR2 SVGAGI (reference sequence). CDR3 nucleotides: TGTGCCAGCAGTTACGTACCAGATACGCAGTATTTT. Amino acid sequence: CASSYVPDTQYF.

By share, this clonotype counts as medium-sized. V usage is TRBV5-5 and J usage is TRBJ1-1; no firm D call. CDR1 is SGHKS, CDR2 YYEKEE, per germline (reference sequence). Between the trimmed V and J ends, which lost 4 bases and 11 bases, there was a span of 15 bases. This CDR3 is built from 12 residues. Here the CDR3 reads CASSLPGTDAFF. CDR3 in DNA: TGTGCCAGCAGCCTACCGGGAACGGACGCTTTCTTT.

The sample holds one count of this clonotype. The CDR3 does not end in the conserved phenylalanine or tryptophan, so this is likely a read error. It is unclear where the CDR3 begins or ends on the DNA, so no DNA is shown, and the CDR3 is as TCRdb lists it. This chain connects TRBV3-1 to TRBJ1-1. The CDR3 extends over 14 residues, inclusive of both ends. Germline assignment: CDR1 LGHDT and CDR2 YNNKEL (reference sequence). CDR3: CASSQRHEETEAGG.

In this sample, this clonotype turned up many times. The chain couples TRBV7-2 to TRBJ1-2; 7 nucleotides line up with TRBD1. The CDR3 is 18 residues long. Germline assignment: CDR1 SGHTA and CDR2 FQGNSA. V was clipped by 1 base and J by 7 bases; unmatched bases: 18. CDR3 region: CASSLVGGGRRRGGGYTF. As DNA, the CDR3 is TGTGCCAGCAGCTTAGTAGGAGGGGGCAGAAGAAGGGGTGGTGGCTACACCTTC.

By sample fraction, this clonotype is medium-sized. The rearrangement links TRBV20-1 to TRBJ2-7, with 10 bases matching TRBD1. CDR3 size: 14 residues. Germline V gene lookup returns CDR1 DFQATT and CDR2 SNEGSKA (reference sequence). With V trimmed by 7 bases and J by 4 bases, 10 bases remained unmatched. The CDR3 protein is CSVTGTGDSYEQYF. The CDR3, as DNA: TGCAGTGTAACCGGGACAGGGGATTCGTACGAGCAGTACTTC.

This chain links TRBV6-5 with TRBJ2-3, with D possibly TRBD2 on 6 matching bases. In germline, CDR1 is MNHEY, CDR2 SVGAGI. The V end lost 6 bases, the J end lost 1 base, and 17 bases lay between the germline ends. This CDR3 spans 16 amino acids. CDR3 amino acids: CASRELRGFRTDTQYF. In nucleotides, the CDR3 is TGTGCCAGCAGGGAACTTCGGGGGTTCCGCACAGATACGCAGTATTTT.

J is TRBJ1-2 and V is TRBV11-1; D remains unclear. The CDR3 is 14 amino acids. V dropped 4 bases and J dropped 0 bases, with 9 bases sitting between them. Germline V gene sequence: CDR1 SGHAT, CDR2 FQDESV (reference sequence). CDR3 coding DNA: TGTGCCAGCAGCTACTCACCAGCTAACTATGGCTACACCTTC. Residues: CASSYSPANYGYTF. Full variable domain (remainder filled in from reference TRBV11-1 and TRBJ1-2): EAEVAQSPRYKITEKSQAVAFWCDPISGHATLYWYRQILGQGPELLVQFQDESVVDDSQLPKDRFSAERLKGVDSTLKIQPAELGDSAMYLCASSYSPANYGYTFGSGTRLTVV.

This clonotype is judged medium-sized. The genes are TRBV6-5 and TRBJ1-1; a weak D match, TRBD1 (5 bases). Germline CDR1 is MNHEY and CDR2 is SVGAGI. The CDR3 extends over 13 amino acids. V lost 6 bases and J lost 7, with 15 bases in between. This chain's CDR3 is CASRSPGTDEAFF. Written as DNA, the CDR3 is TGTGCCAGCAGATCTCCCGGGACGGATGAAGCTTTCTTT.

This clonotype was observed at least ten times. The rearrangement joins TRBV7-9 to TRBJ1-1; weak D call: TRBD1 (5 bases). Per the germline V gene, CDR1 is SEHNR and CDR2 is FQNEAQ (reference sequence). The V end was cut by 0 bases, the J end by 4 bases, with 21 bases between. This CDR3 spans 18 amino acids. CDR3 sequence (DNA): TGTGCCAGCAGCTTAGCCCATAAACGCACCAGGGAGGCCACTGAAGCTTTCTTT. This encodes CASSLAHKRTREATEAFF.

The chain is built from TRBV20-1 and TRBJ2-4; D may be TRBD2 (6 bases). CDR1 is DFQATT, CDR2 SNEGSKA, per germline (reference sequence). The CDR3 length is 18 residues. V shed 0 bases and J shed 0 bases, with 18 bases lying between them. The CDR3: CSARDVGGQYRAKNIQYF. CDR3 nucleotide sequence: TGCAGTGCTAGAGATGTGGGGGGTCAGTATCGAGCCAAAAACATTCAGTACTTC.

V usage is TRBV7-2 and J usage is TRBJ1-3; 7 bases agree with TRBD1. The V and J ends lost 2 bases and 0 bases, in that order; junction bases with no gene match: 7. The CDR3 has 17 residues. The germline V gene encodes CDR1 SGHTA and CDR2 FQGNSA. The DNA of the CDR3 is TGTGCCAGCAGCTTAAGAAGGGGGCAGACCTCTGGAAACACCATATATTTT. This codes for CASSLRRGQTSGNTIYF.

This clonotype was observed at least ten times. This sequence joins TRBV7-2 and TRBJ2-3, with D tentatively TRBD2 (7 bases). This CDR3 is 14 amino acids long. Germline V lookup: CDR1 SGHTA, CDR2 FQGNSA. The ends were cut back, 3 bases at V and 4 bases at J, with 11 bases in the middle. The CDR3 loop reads CASSLAGAPDTQYF. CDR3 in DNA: TGTGCCAGCAGCTTGGCGGGGGCCCCAGATACGCAGTATTTT.

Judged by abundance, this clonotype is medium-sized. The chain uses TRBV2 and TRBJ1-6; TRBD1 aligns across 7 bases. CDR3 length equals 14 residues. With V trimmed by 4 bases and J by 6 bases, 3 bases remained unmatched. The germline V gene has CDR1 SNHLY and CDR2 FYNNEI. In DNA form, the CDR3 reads TGTGCCAGCAGTGTCAGGGGGAGTAATTCACCCCTCCACTTT. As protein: CASSVRGSNSPLHF.

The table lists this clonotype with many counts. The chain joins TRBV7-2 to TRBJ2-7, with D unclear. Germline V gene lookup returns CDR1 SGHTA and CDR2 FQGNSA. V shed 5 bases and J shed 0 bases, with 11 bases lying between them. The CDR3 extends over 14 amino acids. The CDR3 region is CASSPGHSSYEQYF. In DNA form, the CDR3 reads TGTGCCAGCAGCCCGGGCCATAGCTCCTACGAGCAGTACTTC.

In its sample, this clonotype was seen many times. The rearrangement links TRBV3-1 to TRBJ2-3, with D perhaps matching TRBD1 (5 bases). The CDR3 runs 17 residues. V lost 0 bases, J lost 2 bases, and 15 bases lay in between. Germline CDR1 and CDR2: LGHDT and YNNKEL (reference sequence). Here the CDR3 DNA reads TGTGCCAGCAGCCAAGAAAAAGGGGTATCGACCACAGATACGCAGTATTTT. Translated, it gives CASSQEKGVSTTDTQYF.